Shown below are 25 T cell receptor beta chains from a single sample sequenced in a study of cytomegalovirus exposure and HLA in healthy donors. PCR primers comprised 60 Vbeta and 13 Jbeta primers. Sequencing was performed with immunoSEQ multiplex PCR; in TCRdb, only in-frame clones are kept and a portion is missing. The table records about 89,000 clones, roughly 66% of them present only once. The sequenced sample consisted of PBMCs. The receptors here all came from a man in his thirties or forties in good health and CMV-seronegative.

This clone came up a few times. This chain joins TRBV30 and TRBJ2-7; the D is unclear. Germline CDR1 and CDR2: GTSNPN and SVGIG (reference sequence). The V gene lost 0 bases and the J gene lost 2 bases, with 8 bases spanning the gap. This CDR3 comprises 13 residues. The CDR3 DNA follows: TGTGCCTGGAGTGTTTTTTGGCCCTACGAGCAGTACTTC. Translating gives CAWSVFWPYEQYF. The whole variable domain, remainder taken from reference TRBV30 and TRBJ2-7, is SQTIHQWPATLVQPVGSPLSLECTVEGTSNPNLYWYRQAAGRGLQLLFYSVGIGQISSEVPQNLSASRPQDRQFILSSKKLLLSDSGFYLCAWSVFWPYEQYFGPGTRLTVT.

The chain combines TRBV6-6 with TRBJ1-6; D not resolved. Trimming took off 5 bases at V and 7 bases at J, with 12 bases between the two ends. The CDR3 is made up of 14 amino acids. Germline-derived CDR1 and CDR2 are MNHNY and SVGAGI (reference sequence). Written as DNA, the CDR3 is TGTGCCAGCAGTCCTGAACAGCCAAATTCACCCCTCCACTTT. It is translated as CASSPEQPNSPLHF.

The V gene is TRBV7-9, the J gene TRBJ2-1; D is possibly TRBD2 (6 bases). CDR3 length: 15 amino acids. CDR1 and CDR2 from the germline V gene are SEHNR and FQNEAQ (reference sequence). Trimming removed 5 bases from V and 6 bases from J, with 17 bases in between. Written as DNA, the CDR3 is TGTGCCAGCAGCCCCCAATGGAGGGAAAGCAATGAGCAGTTCTTC. Encoded protein: CASSPQWRESNEQFF.

The V call is TRBV11-2, the J call TRBJ2-7; D is unresolved. Germline assignment: CDR1 SGHAT and CDR2 FQNNGV. V lost 0 bases to trimming and J lost 3 bases, with 9 bases between them. This CDR3 spans 14 amino acids. This CDR3 is CASSLDRVVYEQYF. As DNA, the CDR3 is TGTGCCAGCAGCTTAGATCGGGTCGTCTACGAGCAGTACTTC.

The V and J genes are TRBV7-3 and TRBJ1-1, with D uncertain. The germline CDR1 and CDR2 sequences are SGHTA and FQGTGA. Trimming took off 5 bases at V and 4 bases at J, with 14 bases between the two ends. The CDR3 spans 14 residues. The CDR3 spells CASSPAGGITEAFF. CDR3 nucleotides: TGTGCCAGCAGCCCGGCTGGAGGGATCACTGAAGCTTTCTTT.

CDR3 in DNA: TGTGCCAGCAGCCCGCCCACAGGGAAGACCTCCTACGAGCAGTACTTC. Translating gives CASSPPTGKTSYEQYF. The chain is built from TRBV5-8 and TRBJ2-7; a possible D gene is TRBD1 (6 bases). V was clipped by 4 bases and J by 0 bases, with 17 bases between them. The CDR3 length is 16 residues. Germline V gene data show CDR1 as SGHTS and CDR2 as YDEGEE.

This rearrangement joins TRBV7-3 to TRBJ1-2; possible D gene TRBD1, 5 bases. This CDR3 has 14 amino acids. The germline gives CDR1 SGHTA, CDR2 FQGTGA. V shed 3 bases and J shed 3 bases, with 11 bases lying between them. The CDR3 sequence: CASSFFPGDYGYTF. CDR3 bases: TGTGCCAGCAGCTTTTTCCCGGGGGACTATGGCTACACCTTC.

The rearrangement uses TRBV29-1 and TRBJ2-1; 11 positions agree with TRBD2. The ends lost 2 bases at V and 0 bases at J; junction bases unmatched: 9. Germline CDR1 reads SQVTM; CDR2 reads ANQGSEA. This CDR3 contains 18 residues. The CDR3 sequence is CSVENRGTSGYSYNEQFF. The DNA of the CDR3 is TGCAGCGTTGAAAACAGGGGGACTAGCGGTTACTCCTACAATGAGCAGTTCTTC.

The chain couples TRBV5-1 to TRBJ1-4; D is uncertain. CDR1 and CDR2 (germline): SGHRS, YFSETQ. Trimming left V 4 bases short and J 0 bases short, with 10 bases between. CDR3 size: 15 residues. The CDR3 DNA sequence: TGCGCCAGCAGCCGGGAGGGTGCAACTAATGAAAAACTGTTTTTT. This codes for CASSREGATNEKLFF.

The V and J genes are TRBV7-8 and TRBJ2-7; D might be TRBD2 (6 bases). V lost 3 bases and J 6 bases, leaving 24 bases between the germline ends. The CDR3 totals 17 residues. Germline V gene sequence: CDR1 SGHVS, CDR2 FQNEAQ. CDR3 sequence reads: CASSLEPWRATFSEQYF. The CDR3 region has the DNA TGTGCCAGCAGCTTGGAACCTTGGAGGGCCACGTTTAGCGAGCAGTACTTC.

V is TRBV10-3 and J is TRBJ1-1; D is perhaps TRBD1 (5 bases). The CDR3 extends over 13 amino acids. CDR1 ENHRY and CDR2 SYGVKD come from the germline V gene. V dropped 4 bases and J dropped 1 base, with 7 bases sitting between them. Here the CDR3 DNA reads TGTGCCATCAGTGCGGGGGGGAACACTGAAGCTTTCTTT. Amino acid sequence: CAISAGGNTEAFF.

This rearrangement joins TRBV4-1 to TRBJ1-5; 8 bases fit TRBD1. V trimming: 3 bases; J trimming: 2 bases; junction bases outside the gene matches: 12. Germline values: CDR1 MGHRA, CDR2 YSYEKL. The CDR3 is 18 residues long. CDR3 DNA sequence: TGCGCCAGCAGCCACCCCGACAGGGGCTCGCGGGGCAATCAGCCCCAGCATTTT. Protein: CASSHPDRGSRGNQPQHF.

This clone came up once. Relative to the germline gene, one junction end is altered; a read error may explain this. V gene TRBV4-2 combines with J gene TRBJ1-1; D not resolved. There are 11 residues in the CDR3. Germline V gives CDR1 LGHNA, CDR2 YNFKEQ. The CDR3 DNA follows: TGTGCCAGCAGCCAACTTAGCTTTCTGACCTTT. Encoded protein: CASSQLSFLTF.

This clone was detected only a few times. This chain connects TRBV28 to TRBJ1-2; D is perhaps TRBD1 (6 bases). CDR1 is MDHEN, CDR2 SYDVKM, per germline. The ends were cut back, 7 bases at V and 7 bases at J, with 16 bases in the middle. The CDR3 sequence is 13 residues long. The CDR3 reads CASTLGTPGGYTF. Written as DNA, the CDR3 is TGTGCCAGCACCCTAGGGACACCCGGTGGCTACACCTTC.

The genes are TRBV19 and TRBJ1-5; D is undetermined. Germline CDR1 reads LNHDA; CDR2 reads SQIVND (reference sequence). The CDR3 consists of 16 residues. Trimming stripped 2 bases from V and 1 base from J, with 12 bases between. CDR3 in amino acids: CASSISRSLSNQPQHF. CDR3 DNA: TGTGCCAGTAGTATATCCCGCAGTCTCAGCAATCAGCCCCAGCATTTT.

V gene TRBV7-9 combines with J gene TRBJ1-1; no firm D call. CDR3 length: 16 amino acids. Germline V gives CDR1 SEHNR, CDR2 FQNEAQ (reference sequence). Trimming took off 5 bases at V and 0 bases at J, with 16 bases between the two ends. The CDR3 nucleotides are TGTGCCAGCAGCCCCAGCGGGCTGATCATGAACACTGAAGCTTTCTTT. It specifies CASSPSGLIMNTEAFF. The full variable domain, in which reference TRBV7-9 and TRBJ1-1 provide the parts outside the CDR3, is DTGVSQNPRHKITKRGQNVTFRCDPISEHNRLYWYRQTLGQGPEFLTYFQNEAQLEKSRLLSDRFSAERPKGSFSTLEIQRTEQGDSAMYLCASSPSGLIMNTEAFFGQGTRLTVV.

The chain couples TRBV2 to TRBJ1-2; 9 positions agree with TRBD1. From germline, CDR1 is SNHLY and CDR2 FYNNEI. V dropped 9 bases and J dropped 7; count of bases not matched to a gene: 15. There are 15 residues in the CDR3. CDR3 residues: CASIRDRAFVGGYTF. The CDR3 region has the DNA TGTGCCAGTATACGGGACAGGGCGTTCGTCGGTGGCTACACCTTC.

The rearrangement links TRBV5-1 to TRBJ1-2; a weak D match, TRBD1 (6 bases). The V end lost 3 bases, the J end lost 6 bases, and 15 bases lay between the germline ends. The CDR3 totals 14 residues. Looked up from germline, CDR1 is SGHRS and CDR2 is YFSETQ. Written as DNA, the CDR3 is TGCGCCAGCAGCTCGTACGAACAGGGAAATGGCTACACCTTC. Translating gives CASSSYEQGNGYTF. Based on the CDR3 plus reference TRBV5-1 and TRBJ1-2, the full variable domain is KAGVTQTPRYLIKTRGQQVTLSCSPISGHRSVSWYQQTPGQGLQFLFEYFSETQRNKGNFPGRFSGRQFSNSRSEMNVSTLELGDSALYLCASSSYEQGNGYTFGSGTRLTVV.

The chain couples TRBV28 to TRBJ2-1; TRBD2 might be the D (6 bases). The CDR3 has 15 residues. Trimming cost V 7 bases and J 7 bases, with 20 bases left between them. Germline CDR1 and CDR2: MDHEN and SYDVKM. DNA of the CDR3: TGTGCCAGCATGTACCGGGGTTACGGAGGGAATGAGCAGTTCTTC. The encoded protein is CASMYRGYGGNEQFF.

This clone has more than one count but fewer than ten. A read error may produce the germline difference seen at one junction end. J is TRBJ2-7 and V is TRBV20-1; a weak D match, TRBD2 (6 bases). The length of the CDR3 is 10 residues. Germline V lookup: CDR1 DFQATT, CDR2 SNEGSKA (reference sequence). In DNA, the CDR3 is TGCAGTGCTGCGGGACGAGAGCGGTACTTC. It encodes CSAAGRERYF.

The V and J genes are TRBV6-1 and TRBJ1-4; TRBD1 might be the D (5 bases). With 4 bases removed from V and 5 bases from J, the gap between germline ends came to 8 bases. Germline values: CDR1 MNHNS, CDR2 SASEGT. The CDR3 contains 13 residues. CDR3 amino acids: CASSAQGNEKLFF. In DNA form, the CDR3 reads TGTGCCAGCAGTGCGCAGGGAAATGAAAAACTGTTTTTT.

The chain uses TRBV5-1 and TRBJ1-1; weak D call: TRBD1 (5 bases). Trimming left V 2 bases short and J 5 bases short, with 13 bases between. The length of the CDR3 is 14 residues. The germline V gene encodes CDR1 SGHRS and CDR2 YFSETQ. The CDR3 spells CASSFDTGTTEAFF. For the CDR3, the DNA is TGCGCCAGCAGCTTTGATACAGGTACGACTGAAGCTTTCTTT.

The chain is built from TRBV28 and TRBJ2-7, with TRBD2 matching over 7 bases. Germline-derived CDR1 and CDR2 are MDHEN and SYDVKM. The CDR3 covers 14 residues. V trimming: 3 bases; J trimming: 6 bases; junction bases outside the gene matches: 8. The CDR3 DNA reads as TGTGCCAGCAGTTTCTTGGCGGGAGTGGGCGAGCAGTACTTC. Protein product: CASSFLAGVGEQYF. The full variable domain, with the rest looked up from reference TRBV28 and TRBJ2-7, is DVKVTQSSRYLVKRTGEKVFLECVQDMDHENMFWYRQDPGLGLRLIYFSYDVKMKEKGDIPEGYSVSREKKERFSLILESASTNQTSMYLCASSFLAGVGEQYFGPGTRLTVT.

This chain uses TRBV6-5 with TRBJ2-7; D possibly corresponds to TRBD2 (6 bases). V shed 5 bases and J shed 7 bases, with 15 bases lying between them. Per the germline V gene, CDR1 is MNHEY and CDR2 is SVGAGI. The CDR3 length is 13 residues. CDR3: CASSAPGSGEQYF. The CDR3 nucleotides are TGTGCCAGCAGTGCGCCCGGGAGCGGGGAGCAGTACTTC.

V and J are TRBV11-1 and TRBJ1-2; weak D call: TRBD1 (5 bases). CDR1 and CDR2 (germline): SGHAT, FQDESV (reference sequence). The CDR3 totals 14 residues. The germline V and J ends were trimmed by 0 bases and 7 bases, with 12 bases remaining between them. The CDR3 DNA reads as TGTGCCAGCAGCTTAGCCGCGGGGCAAAGTGGCTACACCTTC. Translated: CASSLAAGQSGYTF.